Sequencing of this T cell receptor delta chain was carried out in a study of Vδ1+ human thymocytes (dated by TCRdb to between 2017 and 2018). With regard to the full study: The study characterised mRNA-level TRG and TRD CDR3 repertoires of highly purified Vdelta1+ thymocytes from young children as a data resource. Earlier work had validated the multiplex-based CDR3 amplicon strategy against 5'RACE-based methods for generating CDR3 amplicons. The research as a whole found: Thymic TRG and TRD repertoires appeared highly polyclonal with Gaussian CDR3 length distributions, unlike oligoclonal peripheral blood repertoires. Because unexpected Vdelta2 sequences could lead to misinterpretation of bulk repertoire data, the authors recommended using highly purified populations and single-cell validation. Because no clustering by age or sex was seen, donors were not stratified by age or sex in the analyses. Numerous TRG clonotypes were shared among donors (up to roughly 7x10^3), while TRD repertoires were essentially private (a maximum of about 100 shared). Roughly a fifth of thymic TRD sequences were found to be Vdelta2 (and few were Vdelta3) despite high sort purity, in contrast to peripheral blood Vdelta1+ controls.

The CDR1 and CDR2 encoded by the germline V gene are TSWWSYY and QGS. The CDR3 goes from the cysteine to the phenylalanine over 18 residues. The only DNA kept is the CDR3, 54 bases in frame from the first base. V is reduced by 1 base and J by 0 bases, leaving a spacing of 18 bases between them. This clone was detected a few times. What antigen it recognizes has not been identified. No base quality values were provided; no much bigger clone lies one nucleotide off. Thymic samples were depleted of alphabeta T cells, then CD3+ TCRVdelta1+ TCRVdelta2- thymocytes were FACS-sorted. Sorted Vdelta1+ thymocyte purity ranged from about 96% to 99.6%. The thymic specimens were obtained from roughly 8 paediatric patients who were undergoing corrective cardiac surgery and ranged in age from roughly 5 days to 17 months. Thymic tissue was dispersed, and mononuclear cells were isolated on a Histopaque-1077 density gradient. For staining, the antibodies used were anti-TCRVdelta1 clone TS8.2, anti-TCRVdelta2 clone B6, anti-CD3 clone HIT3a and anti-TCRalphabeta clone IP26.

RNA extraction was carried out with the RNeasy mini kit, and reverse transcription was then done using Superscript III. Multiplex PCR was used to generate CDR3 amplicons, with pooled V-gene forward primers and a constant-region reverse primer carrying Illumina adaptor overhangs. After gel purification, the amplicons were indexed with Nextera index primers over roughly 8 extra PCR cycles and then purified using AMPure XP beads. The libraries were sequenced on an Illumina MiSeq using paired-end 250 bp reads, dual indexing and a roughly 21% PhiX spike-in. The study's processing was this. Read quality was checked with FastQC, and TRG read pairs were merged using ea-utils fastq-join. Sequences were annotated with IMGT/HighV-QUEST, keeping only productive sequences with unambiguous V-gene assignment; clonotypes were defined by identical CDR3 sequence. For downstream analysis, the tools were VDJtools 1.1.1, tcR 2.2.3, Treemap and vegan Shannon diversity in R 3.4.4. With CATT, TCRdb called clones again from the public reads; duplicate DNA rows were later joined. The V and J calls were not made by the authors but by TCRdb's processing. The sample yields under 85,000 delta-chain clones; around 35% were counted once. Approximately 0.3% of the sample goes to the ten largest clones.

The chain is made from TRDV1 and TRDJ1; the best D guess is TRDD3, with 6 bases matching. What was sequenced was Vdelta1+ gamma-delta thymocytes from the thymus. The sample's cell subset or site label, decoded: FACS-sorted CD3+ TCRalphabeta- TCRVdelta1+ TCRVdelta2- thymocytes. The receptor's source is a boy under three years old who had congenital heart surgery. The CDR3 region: CALGERGGDAPYTDKLIF. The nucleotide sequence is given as TGTGCTCTTGGGGAACGGGGTGGGGATGCCCCGTACACCGATAAACTCATCTTT.